This record concerns one T cell receptor beta chain sequence. Its target is unknown. CDR3 length equals 16 residues. The germline CDR1 and CDR2 sequences are SGHTA and FQGNSA. Trimming took off 7 bases at V and 2 bases at J, with 18 bases between the two ends. Prior to sequencing, the ViraFEST assay stimulated PBMC with viral peptide pools, which expanded the antigen-specific CD4+ T cells. Cultured cells yielded isolated CD4+ T cells after less than 11 days. Every participant took two doses of the BNT162b2 or mRNA-1273 vaccine. The data belong to a study of vaccination effects on CD4 cells after COVID-19. Some clones are missing from TCRdb's copy, which holds only in-frame ones; the method was immunoSEQ multiplex PCR. The sample lists approximately 30,000 clones, approximately 83% occurring once.

The genes are TRBV7-2 and TRBJ2-1; D might be TRBD2 (6 bases). The clonotype was recovered from a human donor who received a COVID-19 vaccine. Some clones in this sample may be carry-over from other donors' samples. Specimen: CD4+ T cells from PBMCs cultured with HCoV-NL63 spike peptides, collected after COVID-19 vaccination. CDR3 protein: CASIPSGGVTYNEQFF. The CDR3 DNA is TGTGCCAGCATCCCCTCCGGCGGGGTCACCTACAATGAGCAGTTCTTC.